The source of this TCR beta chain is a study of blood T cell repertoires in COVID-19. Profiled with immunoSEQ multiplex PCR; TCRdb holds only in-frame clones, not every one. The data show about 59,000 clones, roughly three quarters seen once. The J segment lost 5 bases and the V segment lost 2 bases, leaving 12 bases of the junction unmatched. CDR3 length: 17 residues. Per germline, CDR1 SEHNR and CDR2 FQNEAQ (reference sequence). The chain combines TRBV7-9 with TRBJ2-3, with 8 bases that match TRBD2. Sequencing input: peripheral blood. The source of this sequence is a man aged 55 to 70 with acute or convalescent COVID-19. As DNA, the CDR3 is TGTGCCAGCAGCTTACTATGGCTAGCACGGGGGGGAGATACGCAGTATTTT. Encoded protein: CASSLLWLARGGDTQYF.